These 18 T cell receptor beta chains share one sample of origin, sequenced in a study of shared clonotypes between healthy human individuals. Only CD45RO-negative cells positively selected for CCR7 counted as naive CD8 cells, so terminally differentiated effector memory CD45RA+ cells were excluded. This table comes from immunoSEQ multiplex PCR, and its TCRdb copy is limited to in-frame clones, with some not included. Here the sample spans more than 550,000 clones, about 90% being singletons. The sample was naive CD8+ T cells sorted from blood. The receptors were sampled from a man aged 25-45 years in good health.

The chain carries TRBV5-1 and TRBJ2-1; D is possibly TRBD1 (5 bases). This CDR3 contains 12 residues. The V and J ends lost 3 bases and 6 bases respectively, with 7 bases between them. Germline V gene lookup returns CDR1 SGHRS and CDR2 YFSETQ. CDR3 nucleotides: TGCGCCAGCAGCTCGACAGTCAATGAGCAGTTCTTC. This codes for CASSSTVNEQFF.

The chain combines TRBV7-3 with TRBJ2-7; 9 bases match TRBD1. The V segment lost 5 bases and the J segment 4 bases; nucleotides outside the gene matches: 6. The germline CDR1 and CDR2 sequences are SGHTA and FQGTGA. The CDR3 totals 14 residues. The CDR3 DNA follows: TGTGCCAGCAGCCAAGGGGGACAGGGTTACGAGCAGTACTTC. Translating it yields CASSQGGQGYEQYF.

CDR3 loop: CASSLLGTDTQYF. CDR3 coding DNA: TGTGCCAGCAGTTTGCTAGGGACAGATACGCAGTATTTT. The chain couples TRBV6-5 to TRBJ2-3; D is ambiguous. Germline assignment: CDR1 MNHEY and CDR2 SVGAGI. The CDR3 runs 13 residues. V was pared by 4 bases and J by 3 bases, with 8 bases between.

The V gene is TRBV29-1, the J gene TRBJ2-7, with TRBD2 matching over 8 bases. The V segment lost 6 bases and the J segment 5 bases; nucleotides outside the gene matches: 12. This CDR3 has 14 amino acids. Germline loops: CDR1 SQVTM, CDR2 ANQGSEA. The CDR3 nucleotides are TGCAGCGTCCCCGGGGGGGGTCCTTCGGACGAGCAGTACTTC. Protein product: CSVPGGGPSDEQYF.

The chain couples TRBV7-9 to TRBJ2-5; D may correspond to TRBD1 or TRBD2 (5 bases each). Germline V CDR1 and CDR2: SEHNR, FQNEAQ (reference sequence). V was cut by 5 bases and J by 2 bases, with 15 bases left in between. This CDR3 region has 15 residues. The chain's CDR3 is CASSGSQGRQETQYF. DNA for the CDR3: TGTGCCAGCAGCGGGAGTCAGGGACGACAAGAGACCCAGTACTTC.

V usage is TRBV9 and J usage is TRBJ2-1; D is perhaps TRBD1 (6 bases). The CDR3 covers 16 residues. The germline V gene has CDR1 SGDLS and CDR2 YYNGEE. V lost 5 bases and J lost 6, with 21 bases in between. CDR3 sequence (DNA): TGTGCCAGCAGTCCCCAGGGGCTCCCAGGACCCAATGAGCAGTTCTTC. Residues: CASSPQGLPGPNEQFF.

The chain has TRBV28 and TRBJ2-4; TRBD2 matches 10 bases. The length of the CDR3 is 16 residues. Trimming removed 4 bases from V and 8 bases from J; junction bases left unmatched: 11. The germline gives CDR1 MDHEN, CDR2 SYDVKM. The CDR3 DNA is TGTGCCAGCAGTTCCCAACTAGCGGGGAGGGAGGACATTCAGTACTTC. As protein: CASSSQLAGREDIQYF.

CDR3 region: CSVDDSLTNEQFF. CDR3 coding DNA: TGCAGCGTTGACGACAGCCTCACGAATGAGCAGTTCTTC. V gene TRBV29-1 combines with J gene TRBJ2-1, with D perhaps matching TRBD1 (5 bases). Germline lookup yields CDR1 SQVTM and CDR2 ANQGSEA. CDR3 length: 13 amino acids. The V and J ends lost 3 bases and 7 bases respectively, with 13 bases between them.

This chain connects TRBV29-1 to TRBJ2-7; maybe TRBD2 (5 bases). CDR3 size: 14 residues. Looked up from germline, CDR1 is SQVTM and CDR2 is ANQGSEA. Trimming left V 1 base short and J 2 bases short, with 12 bases between. The CDR3 loop is CSVEVRTATYEQYF. In DNA, the CDR3 is TGCAGCGTTGAAGTTAGGACTGCGACCTACGAGCAGTACTTC.

This clone was detected only once. J is TRBJ2-7 and V is TRBV6-1, with a weak D call TRBD2 (7 bases). V was clipped by 4 bases and J by 4 bases, with 17 bases between them. This CDR3 region has 15 residues. CDR1 and CDR2 from the germline V gene are MNHNS and SASEGT. The CDR3 region has the DNA TGTGCCAGCAGTGCCCCGGGGGCGGGAGTATACGAGCAGTACTTC. Translating gives CASSAPGAGVYEQYF.

This chain joins TRBV7-3 and TRBJ2-3, with 11 bases fitting TRBD2. The CDR3 length is 15 residues. V shed 5 bases, J shed 5 bases, and the junction held 6 bases outside the gene matches. From germline, CDR1 is SGHTA and CDR2 FQGTGA. For the CDR3, the DNA is TGTGCCAGCAGCCCGACTAGCGGGGCGCGAGATACGCAGTATTTT. Translating it yields CASSPTSGARDTQYF.

The V gene is TRBV10-3, the J gene TRBJ2-7; D may be TRBD2 (6 bases). V gave up 11 bases and J gave up 3 bases, with 17 bases separating them. The CDR3 runs 13 residues. CDR1 ENHRY and CDR2 SYGVKD come from the germline V gene. This CDR3 is CAASRDWIYEQYF. The CDR3 nucleotides read TGTGCCGCATCCCGGGACTGGATCTACGAGCAGTACTTC.

Note on this clone: Its ends do not fully match the called genes, so a read error is possible. This chain joins TRBV11-3 and TRBJ2-2, with TRBD2 identical over 9 bases. This CDR3 has 16 residues. Germline values: CDR1 SGHNT, CDR2 YENEEA. CDR3 protein: CASTLEGLADTGELFF. DNA of the CDR3: TGTGCCAGCACCTTAGAGGGACTAGCAGACACCGGGGAGCTGTTTTTT. Supplemented by reference TRBV11-3 and TRBJ2-2, the full variable domain reads EAGVVQSPRYKIIEKKQPVAFWCNPISGHNTLYWYLQNLGQGPELLIRYENEEAVDDSQLPKDRFSAERLKGVDSTLKIQPAELGDSAVYLCASTLEGLADTGELFFGEGSRLTVL.

V and J are TRBV27 and TRBJ2-1; TRBD2 matches 8 bases. The CDR3 is 22 residues long. Germline-derived CDR1 and CDR2 are MNHEY and SMNVEV (reference sequence). V was clipped by 4 bases and J by 4 bases; unmatched bases: 27. The CDR3 spells CASSSTSGVPSPTSGRYNEQFF. The DNA of the CDR3 is TGTGCCAGCAGTTCGACATCAGGGGTACCAAGTCCAACTAGCGGCAGGTACAATGAGCAGTTCTTC.

The genes are TRBV5-6 and TRBJ2-7, with a weak D call TRBD1 (6 bases). This CDR3 region has 14 residues. Germline CDR1 SGHDT, CDR2 YYEEEE. Trimming removed 2 bases at V and 2 bases at J, with 11 bases between. The CDR3: CASSLQGPPYEQYF. CDR3 sequence (DNA): TGTGCCAGCAGCTTACAGGGCCCGCCCTACGAGCAGTACTTC.

This clone appeared once. V is TRBV19 and J is TRBJ2-7; 8 bases fit TRBD1. From germline, CDR1 is LNHDA and CDR2 SQIVND (reference sequence). Trimming cost V 3 bases and J 3 bases; bases outside gene matches: 7. The CDR3 loop spans 15 amino acids. The CDR3 coding sequence is TGTGCCAGTAGTATGTATCAGGGGGCCTTCTACGAGCAGTACTTC. It yields the protein CASSMYQGAFYEQYF.

This chain links TRBV27 with TRBJ2-5; TRBD1 matches 12 bases. The germline CDR1 and CDR2 sequences are MNHEY and SMNVEV (reference sequence). The CDR3 is made up of 14 amino acids. Trimming at V came to 5 bases and at J to 5 bases, leaving 3 bases not matched to a gene. In DNA form, the CDR3 reads TGTGCCAGCAGTGGGGACAGGGGGCAGGAGACCCAGTACTTC. Encoded protein: CASSGDRGQETQYF.

This clone was detected only a few times. This sequence joins TRBV18 and TRBJ2-2; 11 bases align to TRBD2. Germline CDR1 is KGHSH and CDR2 is LQKENI. J lost 5 bases, V lost 1 base, and 0 bases had no gene match. The CDR3 runs to 15 residues. CDR3 sequence (DNA): TGTGCCAGCTCACCACGGACTAGCGGGACCGGGGAGCTGTTTTTT. Its protein is CASSPRTSGTGELFF.